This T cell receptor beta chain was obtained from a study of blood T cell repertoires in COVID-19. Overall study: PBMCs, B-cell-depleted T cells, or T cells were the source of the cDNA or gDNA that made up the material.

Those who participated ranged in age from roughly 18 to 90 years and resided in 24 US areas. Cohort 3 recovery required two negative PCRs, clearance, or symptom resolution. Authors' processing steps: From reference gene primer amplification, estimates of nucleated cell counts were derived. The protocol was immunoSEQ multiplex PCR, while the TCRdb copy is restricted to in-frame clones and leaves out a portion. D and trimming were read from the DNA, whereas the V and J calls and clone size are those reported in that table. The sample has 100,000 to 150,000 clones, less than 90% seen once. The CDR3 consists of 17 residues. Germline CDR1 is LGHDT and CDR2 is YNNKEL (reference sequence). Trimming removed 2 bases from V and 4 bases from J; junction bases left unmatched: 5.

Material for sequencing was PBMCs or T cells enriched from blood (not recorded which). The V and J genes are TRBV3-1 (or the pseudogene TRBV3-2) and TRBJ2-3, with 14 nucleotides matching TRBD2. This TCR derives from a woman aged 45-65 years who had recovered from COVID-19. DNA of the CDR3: TGTGCCAGCAGCCAAACGACTAGCGGGGGGGCGGCAGATACGCAGTATTTT. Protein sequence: CASSQTTSGGAADTQYF.